Following are 25 T cell receptor beta chains from one sample sequenced in a study of OX40 agonist ivuxolimab in advanced cancers. Using immunoSEQ multiplex PCR, the repertoire was profiled, and TCRdb retains in-frame clones only, with some absent. The data show roughly 70,000 clones, 85% seen once. Sequences were derived from CD4+ or CD8+ T cells sorted from blood, sampled in a trial of the OX40 agonist ivuxolimab. The receptors originated from an adult with an advanced solid tumor such as melanoma, head and neck, liver or kidney cancer.

J is TRBJ1-1 and V is TRBV19; tentative D call: TRBD1 (5 bases). The CDR3 loop spans 15 amino acids. CDR1 LNHDA and CDR2 SQIVND come from the germline V gene (reference sequence). Trimming left V 2 bases short and J 4 bases short, with 14 bases between. Written as DNA, the CDR3 is TGTGCCAGTAGTATATCGGGCACAGGATTCACTGAAGCTTTCTTT. This encodes CASSISGTGFTEAFF.

The rearrangement joins TRBV9 to TRBJ1-1; D unclear. The germline V gene encodes CDR1 SGDLS and CDR2 YYNGEE. V gave up 3 bases and J gave up 4 bases, with 16 bases separating them. The CDR3 contains 15 residues. The CDR3 bases are TGTGCCAGCAGCGCCCGGGAGTCAAAGCTCACTGAAGCTTTCTTT. Amino acids: CASSARESKLTEAFF. The whole variable domain, remainder taken from reference TRBV9 and TRBJ1-1, is DSGVTQTPKHLITATGQRVTLRCSPRSGDLSVYWYQQSLDQGLQFLIQYYNGEERAKGNILERFSAQQFPDLHSELNLSSLELGDSALYFCASSARESKLTEAFFGQGTRLTVV.

The CDR3 here is CASSHQRPRREEETQYF. DNA for the CDR3: TGTGCCAGCAGTCACCAACGGCCCCGGAGAGAAGAAGAGACCCAGTACTTC. The chain recombines TRBV11-2 with TRBJ2-5; unclear D gene. V was pared by 6 bases and J by 3 bases, with 23 bases between. The CDR3 is 17 amino acids. Germline values: CDR1 SGHAT, CDR2 FQNNGV.

This chain connects TRBV7-2 to TRBJ1-1; D call uncertain. CDR3 length: 12 amino acids. V was clipped by 5 bases and J by 5 bases, with 9 bases between them. Germline V gene data show CDR1 as SGHTA and CDR2 as FQGNSA. CDR3: CASSLPGTEAFF. CDR3 coding DNA: TGTGCCAGCAGCCTCCCGGGGACTGAAGCTTTCTTT.

The V gene is TRBV6-6, the J gene TRBJ2-3, with D possibly matching TRBD2 (5 bases). Trimming took off 2 bases at V and 11 bases at J, with 23 bases between the two ends. Germline V gene lookup returns CDR1 MNHNY and CDR2 SVGAGI (reference sequence). CDR3 size: 16 residues. The CDR3 coding sequence is TGTGCCAGCAGTTACGAAGGGAAAAGTGCGGGCCGTGAGCAGTATTTT. This translates into CASSYEGKSAGREQYF.

This clone was seen more than once but under ten times. The chain uses TRBV2 and TRBJ1-2; possibly TRBD1 for D (6 bases). This CDR3 is built from 14 residues. Germline loops: CDR1 SNHLY, CDR2 FYNNEI. Trimming pared 5 bases from V and 8 bases from J, leaving 18 bases between. The CDR3 protein is CASSTLQGGGGYTF. CDR3 nucleotide sequence: TGTGCCAGCAGTACGTTACAGGGTGGTGGAGGCTACACCTTC.

The V call is TRBV5-1, the J call TRBJ2-3; no clear D gene. V was cut by 3 bases and J by 2 bases, with 7 bases left in between. CDR3 length: 13 residues. Looked up from germline, CDR1 is SGHRS and CDR2 is YFSETQ. The CDR3 reads CASSSPSTDTQYF. CDR3 nucleotide sequence: TGCGCCAGCAGCTCCCCATCCACAGATACGCAGTATTTT.

This chain links TRBV7-3 with TRBJ2-1; 12 nucleotides align to TRBD2. The V gene's germline CDR1 is SGHTA and CDR2 FQGTGA. V was pared by 5 bases and J by 0 bases, with 5 bases of the junction left unmatched. The CDR3 has 17 residues. CDR3 sequence reads: CASSPRTSGNSYNEQFF. CDR3 DNA: TGTGCCAGCAGCCCGAGGACTAGCGGGAACTCCTACAATGAGCAGTTCTTC.

The CDR3 nucleotides read TGTGCCAGCAGAGGGAGCGGGAGGCTCTCCTACGAGCAGTACTTC. It encodes CASRGSGRLSYEQYF. J is TRBJ2-7 and V is TRBV16; TRBD2 agrees at 9 bases. V gave up 6 bases and J gave up 0 bases; unmatched junction bases: 6. The CDR3 is made up of 15 amino acids. Germline CDR1 and CDR2: KGHSY and FQNENV.

This chain links TRBV11-1 with TRBJ2-2; unclear D gene. The CDR3 runs 15 residues. CDR1 and CDR2 (germline): SGHAT, FQDESV (reference sequence). With 3 bases removed from V and 5 bases from J, the gap between germline ends came to 13 bases. For the CDR3, the DNA is TGTGCCAGCAGCTTTGAGGACCCCAGGACCGGGGAGCTGTTTTTT. This encodes CASSFEDPRTGELFF.

J is TRBJ2-1 and V is TRBV6-6, with D perhaps matching TRBD1 (5 bases). Germline loops: CDR1 MNHNY, CDR2 SVGAGI (reference sequence). CDR3 length equals 15 residues. The V end lost 0 bases, the J end lost 1 base, and 7 bases lay between the germline ends. This CDR3 is CASSYSGVSYNEQFF. CDR3 bases: TGTGCCAGCAGTTACTCAGGGGTTTCCTACAATGAGCAGTTCTTC.

CDR3 protein: CASSFTGLPEETQYF. The CDR3 nucleotides are TGTGCCAGCAGCTTCACGGGACTACCTGAAGAGACCCAGTACTTC. The chain links TRBV7-8 to TRBJ2-5, with 7 bases aligning to TRBD2. The CDR3 is made up of 15 amino acids. Germline-derived CDR1 and CDR2 are SGHVS and FQNEAQ. J was trimmed by 3 bases and V by 3 bases; bases with no gene match: 7.

V gene TRBV10-3 combines with J gene TRBJ2-2; TRBD2 matches at 8 bases. V shed 4 bases and J 5 bases; nucleotides not matched to a gene: 3. CDR1 is ENHRY, CDR2 SYGVKD, per germline. The CDR3 sequence is 14 residues long. The CDR3 nucleotides are TGTGCCATCAGTGTCGCGGGAGGAACCGGGGAGCTGTTTTTT. This translates into CAISVAGGTGELFF.

The genes are TRBV10-3 and TRBJ2-1; 9 bases match TRBD1. V was clipped by 4 bases and J by 5 bases; unmatched bases: 12. CDR3 length: 17 residues. The V gene's germline CDR1 is ENHRY and CDR2 SYGVKD. CDR3 nucleotide sequence: TGTGCCATCAGTGCCGGGACAGGGCGCAGGGGTAACAATGAGCAGTTCTTC. Its translation is CAISAGTGRRGNNEQFF.

The V and J genes are TRBV2 and TRBJ1-5; TRBD1 matches 9 bases. The CDR3 has 15 residues. With 6 bases clipped from V and 6 bases from J, the junction kept 9 bases outside the gene matches. CDR1 and CDR2 (germline): SNHLY, FYNNEI. DNA for the CDR3: TGTGCCAGCAGCGGAGGGACAGGGCGCGGTCAGCCCCAGCATTTT. Protein: CASSGGTGRGQPQHF. Based on the CDR3 plus reference TRBV2 and TRBJ1-5, the full variable domain is EPEVTQTPSHQVTQMGQEVILRCVPISNHLYFYWYRQILGQKVEFLVSFYNNEISEKSEIFDDQFSVERPDGSNFTLKIRSTKLEDSAMYFCASSGGTGRGQPQHFGDGTRLSIL.

The chain carries TRBV7-2 and TRBJ2-7; D remains unclear. The V gene lost 2 bases and the J gene lost 6 bases, with 11 bases spanning the gap. CDR3 length: 13 residues. Germline values: CDR1 SGHTA, CDR2 FQGNSA. The CDR3 loop reads CASSLSGVGEQYF. The CDR3 nucleotides read TGTGCCAGCAGCTTATCCGGAGTGGGCGAGCAGTACTTC.

The V call is TRBV29-1, the J call TRBJ1-5, with D perhaps matching TRBD1 (5 bases). V lost 4 bases and J lost 0, with 10 bases in between. This CDR3 is built from 14 residues. In germline, CDR1 is SQVTM, CDR2 ANQGSEA. The CDR3 bases are TGCAGCGTTGCTTCGGGGGATAGCAATCAGCCCCAGCATTTT. Translation gives CSVASGDSNQPQHF.

The rearrangement uses TRBV28 and TRBJ2-2; D assignment may be TRBD1 or TRBD2 (5 bases each). The length of the CDR3 is 13 residues. Germline-derived CDR1 and CDR2 are MDHEN and SYDVKM. The V gene lost 4 bases and the J gene lost 7 bases, with 10 bases spanning the gap. CDR3 sequence (DNA): TGTGCCAGCAGTTCAGGGAGTGTCGGGGAGCTGTTTTTT. Its translation is CASSSGSVGELFF.

The chain links TRBV11-2 to TRBJ2-2; D possibly uses TRBD1 or TRBD2 (5 bases each). Between the trimmed V and J ends, which lost 2 bases and 2 bases, there was a span of 18 bases. The CDR3 spans 18 residues. From germline, CDR1 is SGHAT and CDR2 FQNNGV. The CDR3 bases are TGTGCCAGCAGCTTACCCATGGGGACCCAAGCTAACACCGGGGAGCTGTTTTTT. Its translation is CASSLPMGTQANTGELFF.

The chain couples TRBV5-1 to TRBJ2-1; 11 bases are shared with TRBD2. The CDR3 sequence is 15 residues long. V lost 2 bases, J lost 5 bases, and 3 bases stayed unmatched. CDR1 and CDR2 from the germline V gene are SGHRS and YFSETQ. The CDR3 DNA reads as TGCGCCAGCAGCTTTAGCGGGAGGGCTCACAATGAGCAGTTCTTC. It codes for CASSFSGRAHNEQFF.

The chain recombines TRBV9 with TRBJ2-6; no clear D. Germline CDR1 reads SGDLS; CDR2 reads YYNGEE. V was trimmed by 4 bases and J by 2 bases, leaving 10 bases between them. This CDR3 spans 15 amino acids. This CDR3 reads CASSFRDPGANVLTF. CDR3 DNA sequence: TGTGCCAGCAGCTTCCGTGACCCTGGGGCCAACGTCCTGACTTTC.

This chain uses TRBV19 with TRBJ1-6; TRBD1 is a possible D gene (6 bases). CDR1 is LNHDA and CDR2 is SQIVND in the germline V gene (reference sequence). Trimming removed 6 bases from V and 0 bases from J, with 21 bases in between. There are 19 residues in the CDR3. The CDR3 spells CASSRFRDTLSSYNSPLHF. In DNA form, the CDR3 reads TGTGCCAGTAGCCGATTTCGGGACACTCTGAGCTCCTATAATTCACCCCTCCACTTT.

This chain uses TRBV30 with TRBJ1-4; D not certain. CDR1 is GTSNPN, CDR2 SVGIG, per germline (reference sequence). Trimming shortened V by 5 bases and J by 6 bases, and 10 bases separated the two germline ends. There are 12 residues in the CDR3. CDR3 loop: CAWGGGYEKLFF. CDR3 DNA sequence: TGTGCCTGGGGTGGAGGCTATGAAAAACTGTTTTTT.

The rearrangement uses TRBV19 and TRBJ2-7, with D uncertain. This CDR3 is 13 amino acids long. Looked up from germline, CDR1 is LNHDA and CDR2 is SQIVND (reference sequence). The V end was cut by 0 bases, the J end by 4 bases, with 7 bases between. CDR3 protein: CASSIDPEYEQYF. As DNA, the CDR3 is TGTGCCAGTAGTATAGATCCCGAATACGAGCAGTACTTC. Full variable domain (missing parts from reference TRBV19 and TRBJ2-7): DGGITQSPKYLFRKEGQNVTLSCEQNLNHDAMYWYRQDPGQGLRLIYYSQIVNDFQKGDIAEGYSVSREKKESFPLTVTSAQKNPTAFYLCASSIDPEYEQYFGPGTRLTVT.

The rearrangement uses TRBV30 and TRBJ2-3; 7 bases are shared with TRBD2. The CDR3 extends over 13 amino acids. In germline, CDR1 is GTSNPN, CDR2 SVGIG (reference sequence). V lost 5 bases to trimming and J lost 3 bases; unmatched junction nucleotides: 5. CDR3 sequence (DNA): TGTGCCTGGGAGAGGGAGGGGACAGATACGCAGTATTTT. Its protein is CAWEREGTDTQYF.